Given below is one TCR beta chain in context. What it binds is not known. Trimming cost V 3 bases and J 1 base, with 16 bases left between them. Germline V gene data show CDR1 as SGHNT and CDR2 as YYREEE (reference sequence). The CDR3 consists of 16 residues. The data were produced by immunoSEQ multiplex PCR, yet TCRdb's version contains in-frame clones alone and is incomplete. The sample shows over 100,000 clones, about 90% of them seen only once. The data stem from a study of cytomegalovirus exposure and HLA in healthy donors. Whole-study findings and limits: There were about 160 TCR beta chains listed as cytomegalovirus-associated.

This receptor was obtained from a woman aged 18-29 years in good health and CMV-seronegative. The genes are TRBV5-4 and TRBJ1-1, with D possibly matching TRBD1 (6 bases). Sequenced sample: PBMCs. The CDR3 here is CASSSRKQGENTEAFF. CDR3 sequence (DNA): TGTGCCAGCAGCTCAAGAAAACAGGGAGAGAACACTGAAGCTTTCTTT.